This TCR beta chain was found in a study of blood T cell repertoires in COVID-19 (dated by TCRdb to about 2020). About the study as a whole: Collaborator samples came from the United States, Italy and Spain and covered acute and convalescent phases of COVID-19. The material from the prospective study consisted of cDNA or gDNA derived from T cells, B-cell-depleted T cells, or PBMCs. Sample metadata almost always included a de-identified subject ID, COVID-19 status, age in years and sex. Where HLA class I and class II types were available, the types were taken from metadata supplied by the sample provider, not from assay-based typing. The samples were drawn from two sources: the first 160 participants of the ongoing ImmuneRACE study, and approximately 1,300 subjects contributed by 6 global collaborators. The repertoires were released in a freely available public database meant as a resource for research on the immune response to SARS-CoV-2. Deeply sampled blood TCRbeta repertoires from subjects exposed to, actively infected with, or recovered from COVID-19 were included in the dataset.

Points on this clone: Its cognate antigen has yet to be identified. The record has no base qualities; no much larger clone is one base away.

Whole blood was collected in K2EDTA tubes by collaborating institutions according to the institutions' own protocols. For TCRbeta analysis, collaborator samples were shipped as frozen whole blood, as isolated PBMCs, or as DNA extracted from either sample type. TCRbeta CDR3 regions were amplified from genomic DNA by means of the immunoSEQ Assay, a bias-controlled multiplex PCR. The source study handled its data this way. Nucleated cell counts per sample were estimated from amplification of reference gene primers within the assay. Sequence reads were collapsed and filtered to measure the absolute abundance of every unique TCRbeta CDR3 rearrangement. Productive Simpson clonality was computed per sample as the square root of Simpson's diversity index over productive rearrangements. This is the immuneACCESS table as TCRdb keeps it, with only in-frame sequences that have V and J called. A part of the clones is gone; compared with another copy, unresolved V genes explain less than half, and the rest is unexplained. That table furnishes V, J and clone size, whereas the DNA furnished D and trimming. Recorded for this sample are tens of thousands of clones; roughly three quarters of them occurred a single time. The top ten clonotypes cover about 34% of the sample.

The full study reports these points: How much clinical and demographic metadata was included differed by source and by participant, and the metadata was provided uncurated.

Measured from the cysteine to the phenylalanine, the CDR3 is 10 residues long. Only the CDR3 DNA stays, 30 bases, in frame from base 1. Relative to germline, V is 1 base shorter and J is 13 bases shorter, with 8 bases between their ends. The germline V gene (reference sequence) yields GTSNPN for CDR1 and SVGIG for CDR2. The receptor chain draws on TRBV30 and TRBJ2-1; no D gene is confidently identified. Sequencing was performed on peripheral blood. The receptor comes from a human donor in a cohort sampled during active COVID-19. The CDR3 region reads CAWSGSVQFF. The bases are TGTGCCTGGAGTGGGTCAGTTCAGTTCTTC.